A selection of T cell receptor beta chains follows, all from one sample in a study of molecular identifiers for immune sequencing clone quantification. TCRdb independently ran MiXCR on the PCR reads; one entry per CDR3 protein. The repertoire holds just over 95,000 distinct CDR3 sequences, with roughly 24% as singletons. The specimen sequenced was naive CD8+ T cells from blood, with Jurkat cell RNA spiked in. The receptors were sampled from a human donor in good health. Some libraries in this study had Jurkat cell RNA spiked in. Both conserved end residues are part of each CDR3. The D gene is left open where the match is weak. Clone sizes are given selectively: once, few, many, or a class where the clone is expanded.

j_call v_call d_call clone_size cdr3_nt cdr3_aa
TRBJ2-4 TRBV13 . many TGTGCCAGCAGCTTAGAGAAGGGGGCCAAAAACATTCAGTACTTC CASSLEKGAKNIQYF
TRBJ2-7 TRBV5-1 . many TGCGCCAGCAGCTTGGATGCCGGCAGCGTGGCCTACGAGCAGTACTTC CASSLDAGSVAYEQYF
TRBJ1-1 TRBV7-6 . few TGTGCCAGCAGCACCCTGACGGCGAACACTGAAGCTTTCTTT CASSTLTANTEAFF
TRBJ2-7 TRBV20-1 TRBD2 many TGCAGTGCCAAGGTCGTCGGGACTAGCGGTTTCAACTCCTACGAGCAGTACTTC CSAKVVGTSGFNSYEQYF
TRBJ2-1 TRBV7-9 . many TGTGCCAGCAGTCAGAATTATTTACCGAAGAACAATGAGCAGTTCTTC CASSQNYLPKNNEQFF
TRBJ1-5 TRBV19 . . TGTGCCAGTAGTACCTTAGGCAGCAGCAATCAGCCCCAGCATTTT CASSTLGSSNQPQHF
TRBJ2-3 TRBV30 . . TGTGCCTGGAGCGAACTAGGGGGCACAGATACGCAGTATTTT CAWSELGGTDTQYF
TRBJ1-1 TRBV14 TRBD1 many TGTGCCAGCAGCCAAGGACAGGCCGGGACAGGGACTGAAGCTTTCTTT CASSQGQAGTGTEAFF
TRBJ2-3 TRBV5-1 . . TGCGCCAGCAGCTTGGATCAGGGAGCCCCAGCTCCGCAGTATTTT CASSLDQGAPAPQYF
TRBJ2-7 TRBV11-2 . . TGTGCCTGCAGCTTAGGGCCGCGCGGGGCCCGCTACGAGCAGTACTTC CACSLGPRGARYEQYF
TRBJ2-1 TRBV9 . . TGTGCCAGCAGCCCAACGGGAGTAAATGAGCAGTTCTTC CASSPTGVNEQFF
TRBJ1-1 TRBV4-2 . . TGTGCCAGCAGCCAACACGTGGGCAAGAACACTGAAGCTTTCTTT CASSQHVGKNTEAFF
TRBJ2-7 TRBV20-1 . few TGCAGTGCTAGGACGGACATAAATGACGAGCAGTACTTC CSARTDINDEQYF
TRBJ2-7 TRBV3-1 . few TGTGCCAGCAGCCAAGATTCGAGCTCCTACGAGCAGTACTTC CASSQDSSSYEQYF
TRBJ1-1 TRBV4-1 . few TGCGCCAGCAGCCCGACGGGAGACAGGTTCCCGCGGTTCTTT CASSPTGDRFPRFF
TRBJ2-3 TRBV2 TRBD2 . TGTGCCAGCAGTGAAGAACCCCTAGCGGGGGGGGGGGATACGCAGTATTTT CASSEEPLAGGGDTQYF
TRBJ1-5 TRBV2 . many TGTGCCAGCAGTTCGACAGGCTTCTCGAAACAGCCCCAGCATTTT CASSSTGFSKQPQHF
TRBJ2-1 TRBV20-1 TRBD2 . TGCAGTGCTAGATCGACTAGCGGGAGCCTCTCCTACAATGAGCAGTTCTTC CSARSTSGSLSYNEQFF
TRBJ2-5 TRBV4-1 . many TGCGCCAGCAGCCAAGTCCTCTCGACGGAGACCCAGTACTTC CASSQVLSTETQYF
TRBJ2-3 TRBV28 . . TGTGCCAGCAGTCTTACCACCAGAGTGGGCACAGATACGCAGTATTTT CASSLTTRVGTDTQYF
TRBJ1-2 TRBV20-1 . many TGCAGTGCTCACCAGGGTTGGGGTTCTAACTATGGCTACACCTTC CSAHQGWGSNYGYTF
TRBJ1-2 TRBV9 TRBD1 . TGTGCCAGCAGCGTAGAAGGGACAGGGTTTAGTGATGGCTACACCTTC CASSVEGTGFSDGYTF
TRBJ1-3 TRBV4-3 . once TGCGCGAGCAGCCAAGATAACAGGGTGGCTGGAAACACCATATATTTT CASSQDNRVAGNTIYF
TRBJ2-3 TRBV6-6 . . TGTGCCAGCAGTTACTCGGCGGCAGGGGGCACAGATACGCAGTATTTT CASSYSAAGGTDTQYF
TRBJ1-1 TRBV9 . many TGTGCCAGCAGCCCGGGACCGGGGGATGAAGCTTTCTTT CASSPGPGDEAFF
TRBJ2-1 TRBV27 . . TGTGCCAGCAGCTTAACTGCGAGCTCCTACAATGAGCAGTTCTTC CASSLTASSYNEQFF
TRBJ2-3 TRBV19 . . TGTGCCACCCGCCGGGCGGGCAGGGGCACAGATACGCAGTATTTT CATRRAGRGTDTQYF
TRBJ1-5 TRBV4-3 TRBD1 many TGCGCCAGCAGCCAAGAACACAGGGGTTATAGCAATCAGCCCCAGCATTTT CASSQEHRGYSNQPQHF
TRBJ2-7 TRBV21-1 . many . CASSAPVGQGANEQYF
TRBJ1-2 TRBV20-1 TRBD1 . TGCAGTGCTAGATCCGGACAGGGGGCTAACTATGGCTACACCTTC CSARSGQGANYGYTF
TRBJ2-3 TRBV12-3/TRBV12-4 . many TGTGCCAGCAGTTTCCTCCGGGGAGGGGGATCAGGCACAGATACGCAGTATTTT CASSFLRGGGSGTDTQYF
TRBJ2-7 TRBV27 . . TGTGCCAGCAGATCCCGGGACCGACCCTACGAGCAGTACTTC CASRSRDRPYEQYF
TRBJ2-1 TRBV3-1 . few TGTGCCAGCAGCCTCGGAGCTTCTAGCTCCTACAATGAGCAGTTCTTC CASSLGASSSYNEQFF
TRBJ2-7 TRBV5-3 . . TGTGCCAGCAGCCCAAGGACAGCCTGCTACGAGCAGTACTTC CASSPRTACYEQYF
TRBJ2-7 TRBV20-1 TRBD2 many TGCAGTGCTAGAGATAGGGGGCCCTCAGCGGGGGGCGGGAGTAAGCAGTACTTC CSARDRGPSAGGGSKQYF
TRBJ2-1 TRBV2 . . TGTGCCATGCCAGGGCAGGGGCGGAGGGATGAGCAGTTCTTC CAMPGQGRRDEQFF
TRBJ2-3 TRBV6-5 . many TGTGCCAGCAGGGCAGGCGGGCTGGGTATATTAGATACGCAGTATTTT CASRAGGLGILDTQYF
TRBJ1-1 TRBV7-9 . . TGTGCCAGCAGCTCTGGGTGGGGAATGAGCACTGAAGCTTTCTTT CASSSGWGMSTEAFF
TRBJ2-3 TRBV2 . many TGTGCCAGCAGCCGCGGGGCGCCCCCAGATACGCAGTATTTT CASSRGAPPDTQYF
TRBJ2-7 TRBV7-9 TRBD2 many TGTGCCAGCAGCTTAGAGGGACTAGCGGGGGACTACGAGCAGTACTTC CASSLEGLAGDYEQYF
TRBJ1-1 TRBV4-3 . . TGCGCCAGCAGCCTAGATCCTGGCATATCCACTGAAGCTTTCTTT CASSLDPGISTEAFF
TRBJ1-3 TRBV7-9 TRBD1 few TGTGCCAGCAGCCCCGGGGACAGCTCTGGAAACACCATATATTTT CASSPGDSSGNTIYF